Below, 13 T cell receptor beta chains from the same sample are listed, as sequenced in a study of beta chain features in type 1 diabetes. Study results and limitations: Shortening that was moderate but significant affected the TCRB CDR3s of Type 1 diabetes patients in all four CD4+ subsets.

These receptors' antigens are unknown. Every bit of the isolated RNA underwent reverse transcription, so sequencing read expressed TCRB transcripts. Clones were read by immunoSEQ multiplex PCR, and TCRdb kept only the in-frame ones, dropping some. The table records 500,000 to 650,000 clones, around an eighth of them present only once. The sample was naive CD4+ T cells from blood. The source of these receptors is a man between 25 and 39 years old with type 1 diabetes.

This clone was observed a few times. The V gene is TRBV7-9, the J gene TRBJ2-7; tentatively, D is TRBD1 (6 bases). The CDR3 length is 16 residues. The V end was cut by 0 bases, the J end by 5 bases, with 17 bases between. Per germline, CDR1 SEHNR and CDR2 FQNEAQ (reference sequence). CDR3 bases: TGTGCCAGCAGCTTAGCGCATTCCCAGGGGCGCCACGAGCAGTACTTC. This translates into CASSLAHSQGRHEQYF.

The genes are TRBV10-3 and TRBJ2-3, with 8 bases identical to TRBD2. Per the germline V gene, CDR1 is ENHRY and CDR2 is SYGVKD. V lost 10 bases and J lost 2; bases outside the gene matches: 5. The CDR3 covers 13 residues. The CDR3: CATWRGDTDTQYF. CDR3 nucleotide sequence: TGTGCCACTTGGCGGGGGGACACAGATACGCAGTATTTT.

This chain connects TRBV5-1 to TRBJ1-4; 10 bases match TRBD1. With 2 bases clipped from V and 8 bases from J, the junction kept 6 bases outside the gene matches. This CDR3 has 15 amino acids. Germline lookup yields CDR1 SGHRS and CDR2 YFSETQ. The CDR3 loop is CASSFSGTGEEKLFF. The CDR3 region has the DNA TGCGCCAGCAGCTTTTCCGGGACAGGGGAAGAAAAACTGTTTTTT.

This clone was counted only a few times. In DNA form, the CDR3 reads TGTGCCAGCAGCTACCGCTCTGCGGGCAATCAGCCCCAGCATTTT. Its protein is CASSYRSAGNQPQHF. This chain uses TRBV5-6 with TRBJ1-5; D is undetermined. CDR1 is SGHDT and CDR2 is YYEEEE in the germline V gene. The CDR3 is 15 amino acids. V was shortened by 3 bases and J by 2 bases, with 12 bases between the two germline ends.

This clone was recorded a few times. The chain combines TRBV28 with TRBJ2-3, with 8 positions matching TRBD2. Germline loops: CDR1 MDHEN, CDR2 SYDVKM. V lost 7 bases, J lost 1 base, and 4 bases stayed unmatched. CDR3 length: 14 residues. In DNA, the CDR3 is TGTGCCAGCACCTCACTAGCGGGCACAGATACGCAGTATTTT. This codes for CASTSLAGTDTQYF.

The chain has TRBV9 and TRBJ1-5; tentatively, D is TRBD1 (5 bases). V was clipped by 3 bases and J by 5 bases, with 15 bases between them. The CDR3 has 15 residues. Germline loops: CDR1 SGDLS, CDR2 YYNGEE. The CDR3, as DNA: TGTGCCAGCAGCGGGACCTTGGGGGTCGATCAGCCCCAGCATTTT. Translated: CASSGTLGVDQPQHF. Full variable domain (rest looked up from reference TRBV9 and TRBJ1-5): DSGVTQTPKHLITATGQRVTLRCSPRSGDLSVYWYQQSLDQGLQFLIQYYNGEERAKGNILERFSAQQFPDLHSELNLSSLELGDSALYFCASSGTLGVDQPQHFGDGTRLSIL.

A few counts support this clone. The rearrangement uses TRBV11-2 and TRBJ2-7, with 9 bases identical to TRBD2. CDR1 SGHAT and CDR2 FQNNGV come from the germline V gene. This CDR3 is built from 15 residues. Trimming cost V 0 bases and J 4 bases; bases outside gene matches: 4. The DNA of the CDR3 is TGTGCCAGCAGCTTAGAAGCGGGGGGCCAATACGAGCAGTACTTC. Its protein product is CASSLEAGGQYEQYF.

There are a few counts of this clone. The genes are TRBV7-2 and TRBJ1-1, with D unresolved. Trimming took 2 bases from V and 5 from J, leaving 9 bases between them. Germline values: CDR1 SGHTA, CDR2 FQGNSA. There are 13 residues in the CDR3. CDR3 amino acids: CASSLSRGTEAFF. The CDR3 DNA reads TGTGCCAGCAGCTTATCACGGGGTACTGAAGCTTTCTTT.

This clone has a handful of counts. The chain uses TRBV5-4 and TRBJ2-2; 10 nucleotides agree with TRBD1. CDR3 length equals 15 residues. From germline, CDR1 is SGHNT and CDR2 YYREEE (reference sequence). V lost 4 bases and J lost 7; bases outside the gene matches: 7. The CDR3 loop is CASSHGTGVNGELFF. The CDR3 DNA follows: TGTGCCAGCAGCCATGGGACAGGGGTTAACGGGGAGCTGTTTTTT.

This clone was found a few times. This specimen includes other DNA sequences encoding the same CDR3. This sequence joins TRBV2 and TRBJ2-6; D remains ambiguous. Trimming pared 3 bases from V and 1 base from J, leaving 4 bases between. The V gene's germline CDR1 is SNHLY and CDR2 FYNNEI. The CDR3 has 14 amino acids. CDR3 amino acids: CASSDPSGANVLTF. The CDR3 coding sequence is TGTGCCAGCAGTGACCCATCTGGGGCCAACGTCCTGACTTTC.

The chain joins TRBV4-3 to TRBJ1-2; weak D call: TRBD1 (6 bases). Germline V gives CDR1 LGHNA, CDR2 YSLEER. The CDR3 totals 15 residues. V shed 0 bases and J shed 8 bases, with 16 bases lying between them. The CDR3 DNA reads TGCGCCAGCAGCCAAGATCCGGGCAGGGGAGGGGGCTACACCTTC. Amino acids: CASSQDPGRGGGYTF.

This clone was observed a few times. The chain recombines TRBV28 with TRBJ1-5; D not certain. The CDR3 length is 14 residues. The V end was cut by 6 bases, the J end by 2 bases, with 11 bases between. Germline CDR1 is MDHEN and CDR2 is SYDVKM. The CDR3 DNA reads TGTGCCAGCAGAGAGGGCGGAGGCAATCAGCCCCAGCATTTT. This gives the protein CASREGGGNQPQHF. The variable domain in full, completed from reference TRBV28 and TRBJ1-5, reads DVKVTQSSRYLVKRTGEKVFLECVQDMDHENMFWYRQDPGLGLRLIYFSYDVKMKEKGDIPEGYSVSREKKERFSLILESASTNQTSMYLCASREGGGNQPQHFGDGTRLSIL.

This clone was found a few times. V gene TRBV10-3 combines with J gene TRBJ2-3, with TRBD2 matching over 9 bases. The trim removed 8 bases at V and 6 bases at J, leaving 9 bases unmatched. CDR1 ENHRY and CDR2 SYGVKD come from the germline V gene. The CDR3 sequence is 14 residues long. CDR3: CAIGASGVVDTQYF. The CDR3 DNA sequence: TGTGCCATCGGGGCTAGCGGGGTTGTGGATACGCAGTATTTT.